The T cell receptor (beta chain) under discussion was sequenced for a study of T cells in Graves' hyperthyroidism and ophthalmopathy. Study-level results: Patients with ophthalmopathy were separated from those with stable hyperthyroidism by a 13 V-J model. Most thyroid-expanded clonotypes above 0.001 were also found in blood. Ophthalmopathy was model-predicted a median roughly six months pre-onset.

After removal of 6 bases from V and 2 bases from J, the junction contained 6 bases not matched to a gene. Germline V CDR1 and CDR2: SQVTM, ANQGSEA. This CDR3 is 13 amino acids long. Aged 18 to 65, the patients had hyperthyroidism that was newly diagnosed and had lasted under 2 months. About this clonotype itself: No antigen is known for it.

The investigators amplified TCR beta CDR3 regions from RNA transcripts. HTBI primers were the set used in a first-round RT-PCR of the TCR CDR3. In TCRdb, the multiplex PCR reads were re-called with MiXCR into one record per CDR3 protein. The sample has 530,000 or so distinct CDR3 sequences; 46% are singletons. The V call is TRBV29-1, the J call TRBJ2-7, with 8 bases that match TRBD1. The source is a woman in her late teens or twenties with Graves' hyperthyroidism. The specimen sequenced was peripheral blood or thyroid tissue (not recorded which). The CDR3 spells CSVGTGSTYEQYF. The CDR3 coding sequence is TGCAGCGTAGGGACAGGTTCCACCTACGAGCAGTACTTC.